The 17 T cell receptor beta chains below all came from one sample that was sequenced in a study of T cell responses to AZD1222 COVID-19 vaccine. Using immunoSEQ multiplex PCR, the repertoire was profiled, and TCRdb retains in-frame clones only, with some absent. The sample holds fewer than 200,000 clones, 90% seen once. Here the sequenced sample was peripheral blood, taken 28 days after the second dose of the MenACWY control vaccine. Receptors originate from an adult who received the MenACWY meningococcal vaccine as a control.

The chain combines TRBV6-2 or TRBV6-3 with TRBJ2-1; D uncertain. V lost 2 bases, J lost 0 bases, and 14 bases lay in between. This CDR3 contains 17 residues. CDR1 MNHEY and CDR2 SVGEGT come from the germline V gene. Here the CDR3 reads CASSYAFKSSSYNEQFF. The CDR3 DNA follows: TGTGCCAGCAGTTACGCCTTCAAATCTAGCTCCTACAATGAGCAGTTCTTC.

The chain couples TRBV19 to TRBJ1-2, with unresolved D. This CDR3 has 14 residues. V lost 6 bases and J lost 8, with 19 bases in between. In germline, CDR1 is LNHDA, CDR2 SQIVND (reference sequence). The CDR3 here is CASRVGSFIGGYTF. In nucleotides, the CDR3 is TGTGCCAGTAGAGTGGGGAGCTTTATAGGGGGCTACACCTTC.

This chain connects TRBV15 to TRBJ1-1; possible D gene TRBD1, 5 bases. Germline CDR1 is LNHNV and CDR2 is YYDKDF (reference sequence). With 0 bases removed from V and 4 bases from J, the gap between germline ends came to 9 bases. The CDR3 is 14 amino acids. CDR3 sequence reads: CATSREPGGTEAFF. CDR3 DNA sequence: TGTGCCACCAGCAGAGAGCCCGGGGGCACTGAAGCTTTCTTT. Looking up the rest from reference TRBV15 and TRBJ1-1 gives the full variable domain: DAMVIQNPRYQVTQFGKPVTLSCSQTLNHNVMYWYQQKSSQAPKLLFHYYDKDFNNEADTPDNFQSRRPNTSFCFLDIRSPGLGDTAMYLCATSREPGGTEAFFGQGTRLTVV.

V usage is TRBV11-2 and J usage is TRBJ1-2, with D uncertain. CDR1 and CDR2 (germline): SGHAT, FQNNGV. This CDR3 comprises 15 residues. The V gene lost 2 bases and the J gene lost 4 bases, with 14 bases spanning the gap. CDR3 loop: CASSLIALWAYGYTF. For the CDR3, the DNA is TGTGCCAGCAGCTTAATCGCCCTATGGGCCTATGGCTACACCTTC.

The V and J genes are TRBV28 and TRBJ2-5, with TRBD1 identical over 7 bases. Germline CDR1 and CDR2: MDHEN and SYDVKM. The CDR3 totals 15 residues. Trimming cost V 4 bases and J 3 bases; bases outside gene matches: 8. The DNA for the CDR3 is TGTGCCAGCAGTTCCCCCGAGACAGGGAAAGAGACCCAGTACTTC. This sequence encodes CASSSPETGKETQYF.

V is TRBV27 and J is TRBJ2-7; tentative D call: TRBD1 (6 bases). V lost 5 bases, J lost 9 bases, and 23 bases lay in between. Germline CDR1 and CDR2: MNHEY and SMNVEV (reference sequence). The CDR3 totals 15 residues. The CDR3: CASSRPGEPYEMQYF. CDR3 nucleotides: TGTGCCAGCAGTAGGCCAGGGGAACCCTACGAGATGCAGTACTTC.

The chain has TRBV7-9 and TRBJ1-2, with D possibly matching TRBD1 (5 bases). The CDR3 has 14 amino acids. Trimming took 5 bases from V and 4 from J, leaving 14 bases between them. Germline loops: CDR1 SEHNR, CDR2 FQNEAQ (reference sequence). CDR3 in amino acids: CASSPPGYVYGYTF. The DNA of the CDR3 is TGTGCCAGCAGCCCCCCAGGGTACGTCTATGGCTACACCTTC.

J is TRBJ1-1 and V is TRBV29-1; the D is unclear. Trimming cost V 6 bases and J 8 bases, with 16 bases left between them. The V gene's germline CDR1 is SQVTM and CDR2 ANQGSEA. CDR3 length equals 12 residues. The CDR3 sequence: CSVEKAYPEAFF. CDR3 DNA sequence: TGCAGCGTGGAAAAGGCCTATCCAGAAGCTTTCTTT.

The J gene is TRBJ2-7, the V gene TRBV19, with a weak D call TRBD2 (5 bases). This CDR3 has 14 residues. Germline-derived CDR1 and CDR2 are LNHDA and SQIVND (reference sequence). The V and J ends lost 6 bases and 2 bases respectively, with 14 bases between them. CDR3: CASRREGWAYEQYF. As DNA, the CDR3 is TGTGCCAGTAGAAGAGAGGGTTGGGCCTACGAGCAGTACTTC.

J is TRBJ2-1 and V is TRBV5-6; 8 bases are shared with TRBD2. In germline, CDR1 is SGHDT, CDR2 YYEEEE. This CDR3 comprises 16 residues. With V trimmed by 2 bases and J by 9 bases, 13 bases remained unmatched. This chain's CDR3 is CASSLSPAGGEAEQFF. The DNA of the CDR3 is TGTGCCAGCAGCTTATCTCCCGCCGGGGGGGAGGCTGAGCAGTTCTTC. Variable domain in full (rest from reference TRBV5-6 and TRBJ2-1): DAGVTQSPTHLIKTRGQQVTLRCSPKSGHDTVSWYQQALGQGPQFIFQYYEEEERQRGNFPDRFSGHQFPNYSSELNVNALLLGDSALYLCASSLSPAGGEAEQFFGPGTRLTVL.

This clone was counted a few times. The chain links TRBV10-3 to TRBJ2-7, with D perhaps being TRBD1 or TRBD2 (5 bases each). CDR1 and CDR2 (germline): ENHRY, SYGVKD. This CDR3 spans 13 amino acids. The V end lost 3 bases, the J end lost 3 bases, and 9 bases lay between the germline ends. This CDR3 is CAISERDGYEQYF. The CDR3 nucleotides read TGTGCCATCAGTGAAAGGGACGGCTACGAGCAGTACTTC.

The rearrangement joins TRBV7-9 to TRBJ2-4; D uncertain. The CDR3 is 16 residues long. Per the germline V gene, CDR1 is SEHNR and CDR2 is FQNEAQ (reference sequence). Trimming stripped 4 bases from V and 2 bases from J, with 15 bases between. CDR3 DNA sequence: TGTGCCAGCAGCTGGGCCCTCACTGATCCCAAAAACATTCAGTACTTC. Protein: CASSWALTDPKNIQYF.

This clone was seen once. This sequence joins TRBV9 and TRBJ2-7; the D gene is possibly TRBD2 (5 bases). The CDR3 runs 17 residues. CDR1 and CDR2 (germline): SGDLS, YYNGEE. Trimming pared 0 bases from V and 7 bases from J, leaving 23 bases between. The CDR3 protein is CASSVEGVRTPLGEQYF. CDR3 in DNA: TGTGCCAGCAGCGTAGAAGGTGTTCGGACTCCTCTTGGGGAGCAGTACTTC. Complete variable domain (other parts from reference TRBV9 and TRBJ2-7): DSGVTQTPKHLITATGQRVTLRCSPRSGDLSVYWYQQSLDQGLQFLIQYYNGEERAKGNILERFSAQQFPDLHSELNLSSLELGDSALYFCASSVEGVRTPLGEQYFGPGTRLTVT.

This chain links TRBV18 with TRBJ2-1, with D maybe TRBD2 (6 bases). The ends were cut back, 3 bases at V and 3 bases at J, with 9 bases in the middle. Germline CDR1 is KGHSH and CDR2 is LQKENI. This CDR3 is built from 14 residues. CDR3 sequence: CASSPGTDYNEQFF. In nucleotides, the CDR3 is TGTGCCAGCTCACCCGGGACTGACTACAATGAGCAGTTCTTC.

The rearrangement links TRBV27 to TRBJ2-3; TRBD2 matches 9 bases. The CDR3 runs to 17 residues. Trimming removed 6 bases from V and 6 bases from J; junction bases left unmatched: 16. CDR1 MNHEY and CDR2 SMNVEV come from the germline V gene (reference sequence). The CDR3 DNA sequence: TGTGCCAGCAGCGTGGGCGGGCTAGCGGGAAGGTCCGATACGCAGTATTTT. Protein sequence: CASSVGGLAGRSDTQYF.

The chain carries TRBV10-3 and TRBJ1-2; no definite D call. There are 18 residues in the CDR3. The germline V and J ends were trimmed by 0 bases and 0 bases, with 17 bases remaining between them. Germline V gene lookup returns CDR1 ENHRY and CDR2 SYGVKD. The CDR3 sequence: CAISESGPRDRTNYGYTF. CDR3 DNA sequence: TGTGCCATCAGTGAGTCAGGACCCCGGGATCGGACTAACTATGGCTACACCTTC.

V and J are TRBV19 and TRBJ2-7, with TRBD1 as a possible D gene (6 bases). The germline gives CDR1 LNHDA, CDR2 SQIVND (reference sequence). The CDR3 has 16 residues. V shed 1 base and J shed 3 bases, with 16 bases lying between them. The CDR3: CASSIAAGQTFYEQYF. CDR3 DNA sequence: TGTGCCAGTAGTATAGCTGCAGGACAGACCTTCTACGAGCAGTACTTC.